The clone carrying this TCR beta chain was found a few times. Its antigen remains unknown. Per-sample yields of isolated PBMCs were at least 6 million. The CDR3 has 17 amino acids. V lost 1 base, J lost 0 bases, and 13 bases lay in between. CDR1 and CDR2 (germline): SGHVS, FQNEAQ. This record belongs to a study of blood T cells in healthy people across ages. Study observations and caveats: Any changes in expanded clonotypes were possibly confounded, as donor CMV status remained unknown.

Primers used in a second PCR of roughly 7 to 12 cycles were a sample-barcoded 5' primer and a J-beta primer mix. Each cDNA molecule was tagged by a template-switch adaptor with 12 random nucleotides. TCRdb independently ran MiXCR on the 5' RACE reads; one entry per CDR3 protein. The sample includes about 510,000 distinct CDR3 sequences, roughly a quarter seen only once; the top ten take 3% to 4%. The sample was also reused in another study, on T cells of mothers and their children. As reported in that work: Persistent microchimeric T cell clones were not found at ~100 per million sensitivity.

This TCR derives from a boy under 10 years old in good health. The sequencing sample was made of blood. The chain couples TRBV7-8 to TRBJ2-1; D perhaps matches TRBD2 (6 bases). Here the CDR3 reads CASSLEERVSSYNEQFF. The CDR3 region has the DNA TGTGCCAGCAGCTTAGAGGAGCGGGTGAGCTCCTACAATGAGCAGTTCTTC.